Reported below is one T cell receptor beta chain. The V gene's germline CDR1 is LGHDT and CDR2 YNNKEL (reference sequence). Trimming removed 6 bases from V and 2 bases from J, with 13 bases in between. CDR3 length: 14 residues. Clones were read by immunoSEQ multiplex PCR, and TCRdb kept only the in-frame ones, dropping some. This sample carries about 250,000 clones, around 88% of them seen once, and the ten largest clones take approximately 1.3%. The entry originates in a study of blood T cell repertoires in COVID-19. Study background: The study drew acute and convalescent COVID-19 samples from the United States, Italy and Spain. T cells, B-cell-depleted T cells, or PBMCs provided the cDNA or gDNA that served as material.

V is TRBV3-1 (or the pseudogene TRBV3-2) and J is TRBJ1-1; the D is unclear. The sample taken for sequencing was peripheral blood. This sequence originates from an elderly man with acute or convalescent COVID-19. CDR3 in amino acids: CASSGAGVNTEAFF. In DNA form, the CDR3 reads TGTGCCAGCAGTGGAGCTGGAGTCAACACTGAAGCTTTCTTT.